This T cell receptor (beta chain) was sequenced during a study of CD8+CD57+ T cells in acquired aplastic anemia. Study details: The average for DNA from sorted CD4+ and CD8+ cells was approximately 3.2 ug.

Genomic DNA, serving as template, underwent TCR beta VDJ and CDR3 profiling. TCRdb reprocessed the reads with MiXCR, giving one entry per CDR3 protein. The sample includes 150,000 to 180,000 distinct CDR3 sequences, approximately 52% seen only once; the top ten take approximately 12%. Patients chosen for sequencing had shown CD8+CD57+ cell expansion by flow cytometry. The patients, all of them, had severe acquired aplastic anemia. When blood sampling took place, the patients had received no therapy. Ten or more counts support this clonotype. What it recognizes is unknown. Points from the study as a whole: CD8+ Simpson's diversity showed no significant patient-control difference.

This sequence was found in a human donor with aplastic anemia. The sample consisted of sorted CD4+, CD8+, or CD8+CD57+ T cells (not recorded which) from PBMCs.

The CDR3 loop reads CASSLEPGYYNEQFF. CDR3 DNA: TGCGCCAGCAGCTTGGAGCCCGGGTATTACAATGAGCAGTTCTTC. This chain joins TRBV5-1 and TRBJ2-1; unclear D gene. CDR3 length equals 15 residues. Germline V gives CDR1 SGHRS, CDR2 YFSETQ. V lost 0 bases and J 4 bases, leaving 11 bases between the germline ends.